This entry lists 13 T cell receptor beta chains sequenced from one sample in a study of human T cells and chemical hapten exposure. TCRdb re-called the RACE reads with MiXCR, one entry per CDR3 protein. The table lists fewer than 90,000 distinct CDR3 sequences, more than 6.5% of them singletons. Sample time point: patch test 2, 6 weeks after DPC sensitization. Regarding treatment: therapeutic diphenylcyclopropenone sensitization with weekly scalp DPC. This sample comprised whole blood, obtained in connection with sensitization to the hapten diphenylcyclopropenone (DPC). The receptors originated from a woman aged 25 to 39 with alopecia areata. Some clones in this sample may be carry-over from other donors' samples.

The gene calls are TRBV5-1 and TRBJ1-5; TRBD1 might be the D (5 bases). Germline V gene sequence: CDR1 SGHRS, CDR2 YFSETQ. V was clipped by 0 bases and J by 6 bases, with 13 bases between them. The CDR3 covers 15 residues. The CDR3 here is CASSLEGRLGQPQHF. As DNA, the CDR3 is TGCGCCAGCAGCTTGGAGGGGCGCCTCGGTCAGCCCCAGCATTTT.

The CDR3 DNA follows: TGTGCCAGCAGTGTCTCAGGGGGCATCACTGAAGCTTTCTTT. Protein product: CASSVSGGITEAFF. The chain uses TRBV2 and TRBJ1-1, with 8 nucleotides matching TRBD1. The CDR3 has 14 amino acids. Germline V gene sequence: CDR1 SNHLY, CDR2 FYNNEI. With V trimmed by 4 bases and J by 4 bases, 5 bases remained unmatched.

The sample holds a few counts of this clonotype. The V call is TRBV9, the J call TRBJ1-6; TRBD1 aligns across 7 bases. V lost 3 bases, J lost 2 bases, and 8 bases stayed unmatched. Germline V gene data show CDR1 as SGDLS and CDR2 as YYNGEE. The CDR3 contains 17 residues. CDR3 protein: CASSDMDRIAYNSPLHF. For the CDR3, the DNA is TGTGCCAGCAGCGATATGGACAGGATCGCCTATAATTCACCCCTCCACTTT.

In its sample, this clonotype was seen many times. This rearrangement joins TRBV12-5 to TRBJ1-2; TRBD1 aligns across 11 bases. The J segment lost 0 bases and the V segment lost 8 bases, leaving 17 bases of the junction unmatched. CDR1 LGHNT and CDR2 FRNRAP come from the germline V gene. The CDR3 extends over 19 amino acids. CDR3 in amino acids: CASLRRRLEDRGPNYGYTF. The CDR3 bases are TGTGCTAGTCTTCGACGCCGTTTGGAGGACAGGGGGCCTAACTATGGCTACACCTTC.

This clonotype was recorded at least ten times. V gene TRBV12-3 or TRBV12-4 combines with J gene TRBJ2-2; D unclear. The CDR3 is 13 residues long. V was trimmed by 4 bases and J by 1 base, leaving 4 bases between them. CDR3 region: CASSWGNTGELFF. CDR3 DNA: TGTGCCAGCAGTTGGGGGAACACCGGGGAGCTGTTTTTT.

The genes are TRBV5-1 and TRBJ2-3; D is unclear. CDR3 length: 13 amino acids. V lost 3 bases and J 6 bases, leaving 11 bases between the germline ends. Germline CDR1 is SGHRS and CDR2 is YFSETQ. The CDR3 region has the DNA TGCGCCAGCAGCTCCCGGGCTGGCGATACGCAGTATTTT. This encodes CASSSRAGDTQYF.

The table lists this clonotype with many counts. The rearrangement uses TRBV18 and TRBJ1-1; D might be TRBD1 (5 bases). The CDR3 is 18 residues long. V was cut by 3 bases and J by 0 bases, with 20 bases left in between. Germline V gene sequence: CDR1 KGHSH, CDR2 LQKENI. In DNA form, the CDR3 reads TGTGCCAGCTCACCCCGGGACCTTGGTGGGGCGATGAACACTGAAGCTTTCTTT. Translation gives CASSPRDLGGAMNTEAFF.

The table lists this clonotype with a few counts. The chain has TRBV29-1 and TRBJ2-3; D tentatively reads TRBD1 or TRBD2 (5 bases each). CDR1 is SQVTM and CDR2 is ANQGSEA in the germline V gene. CDR3 length: 12 amino acids. V lost 2 bases and J lost 4, with 7 bases in between. The DNA of the CDR3 is TGCAGCGTTGAACGGGGCGCAGATACGCAGTATTTT. This gives the protein CSVERGADTQYF.

This clonotype was detected a few times. The CDR3 sequence is CASSESPRANTGELFF. CDR3 coding DNA: TGTGCCAGCAGTGAATCTCCCAGGGCCAACACCGGGGAGCTGTTTTTT. This rearrangement joins TRBV2 to TRBJ2-2, with TRBD1 as a possible D gene (5 bases). Germline V gives CDR1 SNHLY, CDR2 FYNNEI. The CDR3 totals 16 residues. Trimming took 2 bases from V and 2 from J, leaving 12 bases between them.

This chain connects TRBV7-9 to TRBJ1-6, with 8 bases lining up with TRBD1. The V gene's germline CDR1 is SEHNR and CDR2 FQNEAQ (reference sequence). This CDR3 spans 17 amino acids. V lost 5 bases to trimming and J lost 8 bases; unmatched junction nucleotides: 14. For the CDR3, the DNA is TGTGCCAGCAGCGCCCGCCCGGTCCAGGGGGCTGATTCACCCCTCCACTTT. It yields the protein CASSARPVQGADSPLHF.

V is TRBV10-3 and J is TRBJ2-2; 7 bases line up with TRBD2. This CDR3 is built from 15 residues. Germline trimming cut 10 bases from V and 4 bases from J; bases unmatched to any gene: 12. Germline assignment: CDR1 ENHRY and CDR2 SYGVKD. As DNA, the CDR3 is TGTGCCACCAGAATTGGGACTACCTTCACCGGGGAGCTGTTTTTT. The encoded protein is CATRIGTTFTGELFF.

CDR3 DNA: TGCGCCAGCAGCTCTGCAATTGCCAGCACAGATACGCAGTATTTT. It encodes CASSSAIASTDTQYF. The chain employs TRBV5-1 and TRBJ2-3; D is unresolved. Looked up from germline, CDR1 is SGHRS and CDR2 is YFSETQ. V dropped 3 bases and J dropped 0 bases, with 11 bases sitting between them. The CDR3 consists of 15 residues.

The V and J genes are TRBV6-5 and TRBJ2-7, with D possibly TRBD2 on 5 matching bases. Trimming removed 5 bases from V and 9 bases from J, with 20 bases in between. CDR1 and CDR2 from the germline V gene are MNHEY and SVGAGI. This CDR3 is 14 amino acids long. The CDR3 spells CASSAESSGRGQYF. CDR3 nucleotide sequence: TGTGCCAGCAGTGCCGAGAGCTCCGGACGGGGGCAGTACTTC.